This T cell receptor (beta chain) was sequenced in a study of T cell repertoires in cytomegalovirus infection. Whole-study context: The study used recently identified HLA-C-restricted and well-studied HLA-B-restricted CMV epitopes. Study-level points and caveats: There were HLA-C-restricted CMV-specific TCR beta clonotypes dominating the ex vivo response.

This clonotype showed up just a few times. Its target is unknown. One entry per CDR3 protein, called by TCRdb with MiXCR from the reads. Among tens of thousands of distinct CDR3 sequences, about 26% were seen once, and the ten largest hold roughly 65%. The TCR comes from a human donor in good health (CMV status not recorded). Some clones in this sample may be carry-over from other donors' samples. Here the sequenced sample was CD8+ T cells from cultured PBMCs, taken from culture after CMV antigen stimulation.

The CDR3, as DNA: TGTGCCAGCATGGCAGGGGCCCTTAGGGATACGCAGTATTTT. Translated: CASMAGALRDTQYF. V gene TRBV6-6 combines with J gene TRBJ2-3; TRBD1 is a possible D gene (6 bases). The length of the CDR3 is 14 residues. Trimming stripped 7 bases from V and 6 bases from J, with 17 bases between. The germline gives CDR1 MNHNY, CDR2 SVGAGI (reference sequence).